This T cell receptor (beta chain) was obtained from a study of T cells in Graves' hyperthyroidism and ophthalmopathy. Study background: Peripheral blood was acquired at first diagnosis, ahead of any therapy whatsoever.

Losses at the gene ends were 5 bases for V and 3 bases for J; bases not matched to a gene: 2. The CDR3 is 14 amino acids. Germline lookup yields CDR1 SGHAT and CDR2 FQNNGV. Amplification of TCR beta CDR3 regions used RNA as the template. The HTBI primer set drove a first-round RT-PCR of the TCR CDR3. TCRdb fed the multiplex PCR reads into MiXCR, producing one record per CDR3 protein. The sample includes more than 650,000 distinct CDR3 sequences, 12% to 15% of them seen just once. There are many counts of this clonotype. Antigen unknown. Used for diagnoses were clinical symptoms, serum thyroxine and TRAb, thyroid ultrasound and orbital computed tomography. Out of approximately 10 ml of fresh peripheral blood came the PBMCs. Study observations and caveats: Most thyroid-expanded clonotypes above 0.001 were also found in blood.

Source material: blood. The sequence was obtained from a woman aged 18-29 years with Graves' hyperthyroidism. This chain links TRBV11-2 with TRBJ1-5; 9 bases agree with TRBD1. CDR3 sequence (DNA): TGTGCCAGCAGCGGACAGGGGACCAATCAGCCCCAGCATTTT. It codes for CASSGQGTNQPQHF.